Listed below are T cell receptor beta chains from one sample, sequenced in a study of Graves' ophthalmopathy and Graves' hyperthyroidism. TCRdb re-called the multiplex PCR reads through MiXCR, storing one row per CDR3 protein. The sample lists around 400,000 distinct CDR3 sequences; under 25% were seen once. Sequencing used peripheral blood. All receptors derive from a woman aged 18-29 years with stable Graves' hyperthyroidism. The CDR3 runs from the conserved cysteine through the conserved F or W. Fields, in order: V gene, J gene, CDR3 protein.

v_gene: TRBV20-1
j_gene: TRBJ2-7
CDR3aa: CSARDDGATGGPYEQYF

v_gene: TRBV7-9
j_gene: TRBJ2-5
CDR3aa: CASSLLAGEQETQYF

v_gene: TRBV14
j_gene: TRBJ1-2
CDR3aa: CASSGNQGGYTF

v_gene: TRBV19
j_gene: TRBJ1-2
CDR3aa: CASSIPPGTGGYTF

v_gene: TRBV7-8
j_gene: TRBJ1-1
CDR3aa: CASSLPGQGSNTEAFF

v_gene: TRBV28
j_gene: TRBJ2-5
CDR3aa: CANSHHTSGGGVETQYF

v_gene: TRBV15
j_gene: TRBJ1-5
CDR3aa: CATSGRTGTSNQPQHF

v_gene: TRBV28
j_gene: TRBJ2-6
CDR3aa: CASSLGDYSGANVLTF

v_gene: TRBV6-2/TRBV6-3
j_gene: TRBJ2-5
CDR3aa: CASRTTRIETQYF

v_gene: TRBV2
j_gene: TRBJ2-2
CDR3aa: CASTKLAGGNTGELFF

v_gene: TRBV6-1
j_gene: TRBJ1-5
CDR3aa: CASSGLHFSNQPQHF

v_gene: TRBV20-1
j_gene: TRBJ1-5
CDR3aa: CSAMAGYSNQPQHF

v_gene: TRBV19
j_gene: TRBJ1-2
CDR3aa: CASKGAVYGYTF

v_gene: TRBV30
j_gene: TRBJ1-3
CDR3aa: CAWTLAGSGNTIYF

v_gene: TRBV6-2/TRBV6-3
j_gene: TRBJ2-5
CDR3aa: CASSSSSLMGLGTQYF

v_gene: TRBV12-3/TRBV12-4
j_gene: TRBJ2-5
CDR3aa: CASSRDTPETQYF

v_gene: TRBV6-1
j_gene: TRBJ1-1
CDR3aa: CASSEAGVFGTEAFF

v_gene: TRBV9
j_gene: TRBJ1-1
CDR3aa: CASNPRGWRTEAFF

v_gene: TRBV2
j_gene: TRBJ2-7
CDR3aa: CASKGSDEQYF

v_gene: TRBV15
j_gene: TRBJ2-7
CDR3aa: CATSRDLEYEQYF

v_gene: TRBV12-3/TRBV12-4
j_gene: TRBJ2-3
CDR3aa: CASSPPLGADTQYF

v_gene: TRBV20-1
j_gene: TRBJ1-2
CDR3aa: CSARESGAPANYGYTF

v_gene: TRBV2
j_gene: TRBJ2-5
CDR3aa: CASSEGTSGGFQETQYF

v_gene: TRBV28
j_gene: TRBJ2-2
CDR3aa: CASRVGDYHTGELFF

v_gene: TRBV7-9
j_gene: TRBJ2-2
CDR3aa: CASSPPQGIGELFF

v_gene: TRBV4-2
j_gene: TRBJ1-1
CDR3aa: CASSQDSGTMAFF

v_gene: TRBV5-1
j_gene: TRBJ1-2
CDR3aa: CASSSPRRDGGYGYTF

v_gene: TRBV27
j_gene: TRBJ2-5
CDR3aa: CASSLSTGPETQYF

v_gene: TRBV6-1
j_gene: TRBJ2-7
CDR3aa: CASSVWQGADEQYF

v_gene: TRBV29-1
j_gene: TRBJ1-3
CDR3aa: CSVETGGRGNTIYF

v_gene: TRBV20-1
j_gene: TRBJ2-2
CDR3aa: CSAPRPGTGNTGELCF

v_gene: TRBV6-2/TRBV6-3
j_gene: TRBJ1-2
CDR3aa: CASRRTANYGYTF

v_gene: TRBV11-1
j_gene: TRBJ1-2
CDR3aa: CASRPGTASLKNGYTF

v_gene: TRBV7-9
j_gene: TRBJ2-7
CDR3aa: CASSLRQGGEQYF

v_gene: TRBV12-3/TRBV12-4
j_gene: TRBJ2-3
CDR3aa: CASSRGLADTDTQYF